These 22 T cell receptor beta chains were sequenced from one sample in a study of shared clonotypes between healthy human individuals. Some clones are missing from TCRdb's copy, which holds only in-frame ones; the method was immunoSEQ multiplex PCR. The sample includes approximately 470,000 clones, more than 75% seen only once; the top ten take around 12%. Sequencing used PBMCs. The receptor set was obtained from a woman aged 35 to 49 in good health. Some clones in this sample may be carry-over from other donors' samples.

Notes on this clone: One base away lies a much larger clone, so this may be a sequencing read error. V and J are TRBV7-2 and TRBJ1-3, with D uncertain. The CDR3 has 14 amino acids. The V gene's germline CDR1 is SGHTA and CDR2 FQGNSA. Trimming stripped 1 base from V and 2 bases from J, with 6 bases between. CDR3 region: CASSLGGTGNTIYF. DNA of the CDR3: TGTGCCAGCAGCTTAGGAGGGACTGGAAACACCATATATTTT.

This clone was found once. The V call is TRBV5-4, the J call TRBJ1-1, with D tentatively TRBD1 (5 bases). The CDR3 has 15 residues. Germline V lookup: CDR1 SGHNT, CDR2 YYREEE (reference sequence). Trimming left V 3 bases short and J 1 base short, with 13 bases between. The CDR3 bases are TGTGCCAGCAGCTCGGTGGGGGTGTGGAACACTGAAGCTTTCTTT. Protein sequence: CASSSVGVWNTEAFF. The variable domain in full, with the rest retrieved from reference TRBV5-4 and TRBJ1-1, is ETGVTQSPTHLIKTRGQQVTLRCSSQSGHNTVSWYQQALGQGPQFIFQYYREEENGRGNFPPRFSGLQFPNYSSELNVNALELDDSALYLCASSSVGVWNTEAFFGQGTRLTVV.

The chain employs TRBV4-1 and TRBJ1-5; possible D gene TRBD1, 5 bases. The CDR3 has 15 residues. The germline V gene encodes CDR1 MGHRA and CDR2 YSYEKL. V was clipped by 0 bases and J by 3 bases, with 9 bases between them. The chain's CDR3 is CASSQDWGYNQPQHF. CDR3 in DNA: TGCGCCAGCAGCCAAGATTGGGGGTACAATCAGCCCCAGCATTTT.

In DNA, the CDR3 is TGTGCCAGCAGTTTTTGGGACAGGAACTATGGCTACACCTTC. It codes for CASSFWDRNYGYTF. The chain carries TRBV6-6 and TRBJ1-2; 8 bases are shared with TRBD1. CDR3 length equals 14 residues. Per germline, CDR1 MNHNY and CDR2 SVGAGI (reference sequence). With 4 bases clipped from V and 2 bases from J, the junction kept 3 bases outside the gene matches.

The V and J genes are TRBV2 and TRBJ2-4; no firm D call. Looked up from germline, CDR1 is SNHLY and CDR2 is FYNNEI. The CDR3 has 12 amino acids. V shed 6 bases and J shed 7 bases, with 10 bases lying between them. The DNA of the CDR3 is TGTGCCAGCAGGATAACGGACAACATTCAGTACTTC. It codes for CASRITDNIQYF.

This clone showed up just a few times. V is TRBV20-1 and J is TRBJ2-1; TRBD2 aligns across 8 bases. Per the germline V gene, CDR1 is DFQATT and CDR2 is SNEGSKA (reference sequence). This CDR3 is built from 11 residues. V shed 4 bases, J shed 11 bases, and the junction held 4 bases outside the gene matches. CDR3 sequence: CSATRGGQQFF. The CDR3 region has the DNA TGCAGTGCTACCCGGGGGGGTCAGCAGTTCTTC.

The rearrangement links TRBV5-1 to TRBJ1-2; TRBD1 agrees at 8 bases. CDR3 size: 16 residues. Germline V gene sequence: CDR1 SGHRS, CDR2 YFSETQ. After removal of 2 bases from V and 3 bases from J, the junction contained 9 bases not matched to a gene. The CDR3 here is CASSFGLDRGDYGYTF. The CDR3 nucleotides read TGCGCCAGCAGCTTCGGACTCGACAGGGGTGACTATGGCTACACCTTC.

This clone was found a few times. The CDR3 region is CASSGSSSGANVLTF. The CDR3 nucleotides are TGTGCCAGCAGCGGGAGTAGCTCTGGGGCCAACGTCCTGACTTTC. This chain links TRBV7-2 with TRBJ2-6, with D perhaps matching TRBD2 (5 bases). From germline, CDR1 is SGHTA and CDR2 FQGNSA. The CDR3 loop spans 15 amino acids. Trimming shortened V by 5 bases and J by 0 bases, and 8 bases separated the two germline ends.

The rearrangement joins TRBV30 to TRBJ2-5; the D gene is possibly TRBD2 (6 bases). Trimming cost V 7 bases and J 2 bases, with 14 bases left between them. The germline CDR1 and CDR2 sequences are GTSNPN and SVGIG (reference sequence). The CDR3 sequence is 13 residues long. The CDR3 DNA follows: TGTGCCTCCCGTACGAGCGGGCAAGAGACCCAGTACTTC. Its protein product is CASRTSGQETQYF.

The V gene is TRBV28, the J gene TRBJ1-5; 11 nucleotides match TRBD1. The germline CDR1 and CDR2 sequences are MDHEN and SYDVKM. The V and J ends lost 6 bases and 7 bases, in that order; junction bases with no gene match: 8. This CDR3 contains 15 residues. Here the CDR3 reads CASSPGQGARQPQHF. The DNA of the CDR3 is TGTGCCAGCAGCCCAGGACAGGGGGCGAGACAGCCCCAGCATTTT.

The gene calls are TRBV7-2 and TRBJ2-3; 7 nucleotides agree with TRBD2. V trimming: 3 bases; J trimming: 2 bases; junction bases outside the gene matches: 5. From germline, CDR1 is SGHTA and CDR2 FQGNSA. The CDR3 is 15 amino acids. In DNA, the CDR3 is TGTGCCAGCAGCTTTATGGGGGGGGACACAGATACGCAGTATTTT. Amino acids: CASSFMGGDTDTQYF.

The rearrangement uses TRBV5-1 and TRBJ1-6; D is uncertain. The CDR3 spans 13 residues. Germline lookup yields CDR1 SGHRS and CDR2 YFSETQ. Deletions cut 0 bases from V and 15 bases from J, with 13 bases between. CDR3 in DNA: TGCGCCAGCAGCTTGGCCGGACGCTCGGTCCTCCACTTT. Its protein is CASSLAGRSVLHF.

The chain carries TRBV15 and TRBJ2-5; no firm D call. The CDR3 covers 14 residues. Germline CDR1 is LNHNV and CDR2 is YYDKDF (reference sequence). With 0 bases removed from V and 7 bases from J, the gap between germline ends came to 12 bases. The CDR3 DNA follows: TGTGCCACCAGCAGAGATCAAACCCGCGGGACCCAGTACTTC. It codes for CATSRDQTRGTQYF.

The J gene is TRBJ2-7, the V gene TRBV7-2, with 11 bases fitting TRBD1. CDR3 length: 16 residues. Trimming at V came to 5 bases and at J to 6 bases, leaving 12 bases not matched to a gene. Germline V CDR1 and CDR2: SGHTA, FQGNSA. The CDR3 bases are TGTGCCAGCAGCGATAGACGGACAGGGGGCTTTGGCGAGCAGTACTTC. This gives the protein CASSDRRTGGFGEQYF.

The chain joins TRBV5-1 to TRBJ2-1; 9 nucleotides match TRBD1. The CDR3 totals 15 residues. Trimming cost V 4 bases and J 7 bases; bases outside gene matches: 9. CDR1 SGHRS and CDR2 YFSETQ come from the germline V gene. The CDR3 spells CASSVTGTGNNEQFF. The CDR3 coding sequence is TGCGCCAGCAGCGTCACCGGGACAGGGAATAATGAGCAGTTCTTC. Full variable domain (outside the CDR3, taken from reference TRBV5-1 and TRBJ2-1): KAGVTQTPRYLIKTRGQQVTLSCSPISGHRSVSWYQQTPGQGLQFLFEYFSETQRNKGNFPGRFSGRQFSNSRSEMNVSTLELGDSALYLCASSVTGTGNNEQFFGPGTRLTVL.

This clone has only one observation. The V and J genes are TRBV10-3 and TRBJ2-7; 9 nucleotides match TRBD2. After removal of 4 bases from V and 2 bases from J, the junction contained 6 bases not matched to a gene. This CDR3 is 15 amino acids long. In germline, CDR1 is ENHRY, CDR2 SYGVKD. In DNA form, the CDR3 reads TGTGCCATCAGTGGAGGCCTAGCGGGAACCTACGAGCAGTACTTC. As protein: CAISGGLAGTYEQYF.

The V gene is TRBV9, the J gene TRBJ2-3, with D possibly matching TRBD1 (6 bases). The CDR3 runs to 15 residues. Between the trimmed V and J ends, which lost 0 bases and 0 bases, there was a span of 8 bases. Germline loops: CDR1 SGDLS, CDR2 YYNGEE. CDR3 loop: CASSVVDRSTDTQYF. CDR3 DNA: TGTGCCAGCAGCGTAGTGGACAGAAGCACAGATACGCAGTATTTT. Full variable domain (outside the CDR3, taken from reference TRBV9 and TRBJ2-3): DSGVTQTPKHLITATGQRVTLRCSPRSGDLSVYWYQQSLDQGLQFLIQYYNGEERAKGNILERFSAQQFPDLHSELNLSSLELGDSALYFCASSVVDRSTDTQYFGPGTRLTVL.

V gene TRBV5-1 combines with J gene TRBJ2-2; D not resolved. In germline, CDR1 is SGHRS, CDR2 YFSETQ. This CDR3 has 12 amino acids. V dropped 4 bases and J dropped 7 bases, with 8 bases sitting between them. CDR3 loop: CASSPERGELFF. CDR3 nucleotides: TGCGCCAGCAGCCCTGAGCGCGGGGAGCTGTTTTTT.

The J gene is TRBJ2-7, the V gene TRBV6-5; 7 bases are a match to TRBD1. Germline-derived CDR1 and CDR2 are MNHEY and SVGAGI. With 6 bases clipped from V and 3 bases from J, the junction kept 8 bases outside the gene matches. CDR3 length: 14 amino acids. The CDR3 loop is CASRTGTAHYEQYF. The CDR3 nucleotides read TGTGCCAGCAGAACCGGGACAGCTCACTACGAGCAGTACTTC.

The chain couples TRBV7-9 to TRBJ2-4; possibly TRBD2 for D (6 bases). V lost 5 bases, J lost 1 base, and 15 bases lay in between. Germline CDR1 is SEHNR and CDR2 is FQNEAQ (reference sequence). CDR3 length: 16 amino acids. Here the CDR3 reads CASSRATGVAKNIQYF. The DNA of the CDR3 is TGTGCCAGCAGCAGAGCCACGGGGGTCGCCAAAAACATTCAGTACTTC.

V gene TRBV4-3 combines with J gene TRBJ1-1, with 11 nucleotides matching TRBD1. The J segment lost 1 base and the V segment lost 4 bases, leaving 5 bases of the junction unmatched. CDR1 and CDR2 (germline): LGHNA, YSLEER. This CDR3 is 16 amino acids long. CDR3 loop: CASSRRTGGGNTEAFF. CDR3 nucleotide sequence: TGCGCCAGCAGCCGAAGGACAGGGGGCGGGAACACTGAAGCTTTCTTT.

The chain joins TRBV7-2 to TRBJ2-4; 8 bases fit TRBD2. CDR3 size: 14 residues. Germline-derived CDR1 and CDR2 are SGHTA and FQGNSA. V shed 0 bases and J 8 bases; nucleotides not matched to a gene: 3. CDR3 region: CASSLAGLGHIQYF. CDR3 coding DNA: TGTGCCAGCAGCTTAGCGGGACTAGGACACATTCAGTACTTC.